This T cell receptor beta chain is from a study of blood T cells in healthy people across ages. In the study overall: Per every two T cells, about one barcoded beta molecule was captured by template switching. Findings and limits, study-wide: Investigators viewed diversity estimates from one million T cells as underestimates, the study reported.

Notes on this clonotype: The antigen is not known.

A J-beta primer mix and a sample-barcoded 5' primer were used in a second PCR of about 7 to 12 cycles. TCRdb redid the calling of the 5' RACE reads with MiXCR, one entry per CDR3 protein. The table shows about 970,000 distinct CDR3 sequences, with about 51% occurring only once. Germline CDR1 is DFQATT and CDR2 is SNEGSKA (reference sequence). Between the trimmed V and J ends, which lost 1 base and 7 bases, there was a span of 17 bases. The CDR3 runs to 14 residues. Per sample, extraction of total RNA gave at least 5 micrograms in every case. The sequencing input was blood. J is TRBJ2-7 and V is TRBV20-1; D not certain. The TCR was taken from a woman between 55 and 75 years old in good health. The CDR3 region is CSARGQDRREEQYF. The CDR3, as DNA: TGCAGTGCTAGAGGACAAGACCGAAGGGAAGAGCAGTACTTC.